This T cell receptor (beta chain) was sequenced during a study of shared T cell receptors in the human thymus. TCRdb's copy holds only in-frame clones and misses some; the assay was immunoSEQ multiplex PCR. The sample has 700,000 or so clones; approximately 85% are singletons. In germline, CDR1 is LNHDA, CDR2 SQIVND (reference sequence). The V segment lost 2 bases and the J segment 1 base; nucleotides outside the gene matches: 4. This CDR3 has 15 residues. This sample was shared with a second study, whose subject was human thymus T cells. This second study says: Resections that were taken during corrective heart surgery supplied the thymus tissue.

The J gene is TRBJ1-2, the V gene TRBV19, with 7 nucleotides matching TRBD1. Sequencing input: thymocytes. This sequence originates from a girl in the first two years of life with a congenital heart defect. The CDR3 DNA reads TGTGCCAGTAGTATAAGGGACAGATTTAACTATGGCTACACCTTC. It is translated as CASSIRDRFNYGYTF.